This T cell receptor beta chain was documented in a study of T-cell reconstitution after alpha-beta-depleted transplantation in children. Preparing the TCRbeta library involved the use of unique molecular identifiers. Each CDR3 protein is one row after TCRdb ran MiXCR on the PCR reads. The profile shows around 300,000 distinct CDR3 sequences, just over 7.5% of them singletons. Remarks on this clonotype: The antigen is not known.

General study findings and limits: When one year had passed after transplant, most T-cell counts and diversity came from newly produced T cells.

Germline V gene sequence: CDR1 SGHRS, CDR2 YFSETQ. This CDR3 region has 15 residues. V was cut by 2 bases and J by 7 bases, with 13 bases left in between. The material was peripheral blood, obtained 360 days after TCRalphabeta/CD19-depleted stem cell transplant. The clonotype comes from a female patient aged 2 to 10 who had a stem cell transplant for Fanconi anemia, so the T cells may come from the graft donor. The rearrangement joins TRBV5-1 to TRBJ1-6; D not certain. CDR3 bases: TGCGCCAGCAGCTTATTTCCAAGATCGAATTCACCCCTCCACTTT. Its protein is CASSLFPRSNSPLHF.